The rows below give T cell receptor beta chains drawn from one sample of a study of cytomegalovirus exposure and HLA in healthy donors. Repertoires were generated with immunoSEQ multiplex PCR, while TCRdb's copy carries only in-frame clones and drops some. The sample holds some 54,000 clones, approximately 80% seen once. Sample: PBMCs. The receptors here all came from a male donor in good health and CMV-seronegative. Each CDR3 is given with its conserved first and last residue. The D gene is left open where the match is weak. Clone size is shown for a subset of rows, as once, few, many or a class of expanded clone.

clone_size: .
cdr3_length: 16
j_call: TRBJ2-2
d_call: TRBD2
v_call: TRBV27
cdr3_nt: TGTGCCAGCAGTTTAAGCGGGACGGTGAACACCGGGGAGCTGTTTTTT
cdr3_aa: CASSLSGTVNTGELFF

clone_size: .
cdr3_length: 14
j_call: TRBJ1-2
d_call: .
v_call: TRBV4-3
cdr3_nt: TGCGCCAGCAGCCCCAGGGCCAGTAGCTATGGCTACACCTTC
cdr3_aa: CASSPRASSYGYTF

clone_size: .
cdr3_length: 13
j_call: TRBJ2-7
d_call: TRBD2
v_call: TRBV5-6
cdr3_nt: TGTGCCAGCAGCTTGTCCCCGGGGGGCGAGCAGTACTTC
cdr3_aa: CASSLSPGGEQYF

clone_size: .
cdr3_length: 14
j_call: TRBJ1-1
d_call: .
v_call: TRBV6-6
cdr3_nt: TGTGCCAGCAGTATTCCCGGGACACAGATTAAGGCTTTCTTT
cdr3_aa: CASSIPGTQIKAFF

clone_size: .
cdr3_length: 13
j_call: TRBJ1-1
d_call: TRBD1
v_call: TRBV19
cdr3_nt: TGTGCCAGTAGTACGACAGGGCTCACTGAAGCTTTCTTT
cdr3_aa: CASSTTGLTEAFF

clone_size: .
cdr3_length: 19
j_call: TRBJ2-2
d_call: TRBD1
v_call: TRBV4-1
cdr3_nt: TGCGCCAGCAGCCAAGATCCAGCACAGGGGGCTTCGAACACCGGGGAGCTGTTTTTT
cdr3_aa: CASSQDPAQGASNTGELFF

clone_size: .
cdr3_length: 14
j_call: TRBJ2-5
d_call: TRBD1
v_call: TRBV30
cdr3_nt: TGTGCCTGGAGTGTCAGAACAGGGGGAAAGACCCAGTACTTC
cdr3_aa: CAWSVRTGGKTQYF

clone_size: .
cdr3_length: 15
j_call: TRBJ2-7
d_call: TRBD1
v_call: TRBV7-9
cdr3_nt: TGTGCCAGCAGCTTGACAGGGGCAAGCTCCTACGAGCAGTACTTC
cdr3_aa: CASSLTGASSYEQYF

clone_size: .
cdr3_length: 16
j_call: TRBJ2-3
d_call: TRBD2
v_call: TRBV7-9
cdr3_nt: TGTGCCAGCAGCCAGACTAGCGGGGTACGCACAGATACGCAGTATTTT
cdr3_aa: CASSQTSGVRTDTQYF

clone_size: .
cdr3_length: 15
j_call: TRBJ1-1
d_call: .
v_call: TRBV4-1
cdr3_nt: TGCGCCAGCAGCCAAGATCTGACAGTTGGGACTGAAGCTTTCTTT
cdr3_aa: CASSQDLTVGTEAFF

clone_size: .
cdr3_length: 15
j_call: TRBJ1-2
d_call: TRBD1
v_call: TRBV5-5
cdr3_nt: TGTGCCAGCAGCACGACAGGGGCCTCCCACTATGGCTACACCTTC
cdr3_aa: CASSTTGASHYGYTF

clone_size: .
cdr3_length: 16
j_call: TRBJ2-2
d_call: .
v_call: TRBV13
cdr3_nt: TGTGCCAGCAGCCCCACGGGACTGACCTCCACCGGGGAGCTGTTTTTT
cdr3_aa: CASSPTGLTSTGELFF

clone_size: .
cdr3_length: 17
j_call: TRBJ2-3
d_call: .
v_call: TRBV15
cdr3_nt: TGTGCCACCAGCGGAAGACTTGGCGGGGCTAGCACAGATACGCAGTATTTT
cdr3_aa: CATSGRLGGASTDTQYF

clone_size: .
cdr3_length: 16
j_call: TRBJ2-3
d_call: .
v_call: TRBV11-2
cdr3_nt: TGTGCCAGCAGCACAACGTCCCGCAGAAACACAGATACGCAGTATTTT
cdr3_aa: CASSTTSRRNTDTQYF

clone_size: .
cdr3_length: 18
j_call: TRBJ1-6
d_call: .
v_call: TRBV7-2
cdr3_nt: TGTGCCAGCAGCTTAGTTTACCTTGGGAGCTCCTATAATTCACCCCTCCACTTT
cdr3_aa: CASSLVYLGSSYNSPLHF

clone_size: few
cdr3_length: 21
j_call: TRBJ1-4
d_call: .
v_call: TRBV4-3
cdr3_nt: TGCGCCAGCAGCCCCCACCTCGCGAAGGGAGATCCCCTTAAGTCTAATGAAAAACTGTTTTTT
cdr3_aa: CASSPHLAKGDPLKSNEKLFF

clone_size: .
cdr3_length: 11
j_call: TRBJ2-7
d_call: .
v_call: TRBV7-9
cdr3_nt: TGTGCCAGCAGCTTAGATAGCGAGCAGTACTTC
cdr3_aa: CASSLDSEQYF

clone_size: .
cdr3_length: 15
j_call: TRBJ2-1
d_call: TRBD2
v_call: TRBV4-2
cdr3_nt: TGTGCCAGCAGCCCCGGTCCTAGCGGGGTCGATGAGCAGTTCTTC
cdr3_aa: CASSPGPSGVDEQFF

clone_size: .
cdr3_length: 14
j_call: TRBJ1-1
d_call: .
v_call: TRBV4-2
cdr3_nt: TGTGCCAGCCAGCCTACGGAGGGTATGGCTGAAGCTTTCTTT
cdr3_aa: CASQPTEGMAEAFF

clone_size: .
cdr3_length: 14
j_call: TRBJ1-2
d_call: TRBD1
v_call: TRBV13
cdr3_nt: TGTGCCAGCAGCTTAAGGCAGGGGGAAGGGGGCTACACCTTC
cdr3_aa: CASSLRQGEGGYTF

clone_size: .
cdr3_length: 15
j_call: TRBJ2-3
d_call: TRBD1
v_call: TRBV7-9
cdr3_nt: TGTGCCAGCAGCACAACAGGGGGCGCAGGGGAATGGCAGTATTTT
cdr3_aa: CASSTTGGAGEWQYF

clone_size: .
cdr3_length: 13
j_call: TRBJ1-1
d_call: .
v_call: TRBV11-2
cdr3_nt: TGTGCCAGCAGATTCCGGACAGACACTGAAGCTTTCTTT
cdr3_aa: CASRFRTDTEAFF

clone_size: .
cdr3_length: 14
j_call: TRBJ2-7
d_call: TRBD1
v_call: TRBV30
cdr3_nt: TGTGCCTGGATAAGACAGGGCCTACCCTACGAGCAGTACTTC
cdr3_aa: CAWIRQGLPYEQYF

clone_size: .
cdr3_length: 11
j_call: TRBJ1-2
d_call: TRBD1
v_call: TRBV6-1
cdr3_nt: TGTGCCAGCAACGACAGGGGTGGCTACACCTTC
cdr3_aa: CASNDRGGYTF

clone_size: .
cdr3_length: 13
j_call: TRBJ1-1
d_call: .
v_call: TRBV30
cdr3_nt: TGTGCCTGGACCCTCGGGGGTAGCACTGAAGCTTTCTTT
cdr3_aa: CAWTLGGSTEAFF

clone_size: .
cdr3_length: 18
j_call: TRBJ1-2
d_call: TRBD1
v_call: TRBV9
cdr3_nt: TGTGCCAGCAGCGCAAAGGACAGGGGGCCAGTGTTATACTATGGCTACACCTTC
cdr3_aa: CASSAKDRGPVLYYGYTF

clone_size: .
cdr3_length: 17
j_call: TRBJ2-3
d_call: .
v_call: TRBV12-5
cdr3_nt: TGTGCTAGTGGAGAAAGAACCTCGGCAGGGATAACAGATACGCAGTATTTT
cdr3_aa: CASGERTSAGITDTQYF

clone_size: .
cdr3_length: 14
j_call: TRBJ1-2
d_call: .
v_call: TRBV29-1
cdr3_nt: TGCAGCGTTGACTGGACAAGCCCTAACTATGGCTACACCTTC
cdr3_aa: CSVDWTSPNYGYTF

clone_size: .
cdr3_length: 19
j_call: TRBJ2-2
d_call: TRBD2
v_call: TRBV5-5
cdr3_nt: TGTGCCAGCAGAAACCCACCTCCGGGACTAGCGGATTTCACCGGGGAGCTGTTTTTT
cdr3_aa: CASRNPPPGLADFTGELFF

clone_size: once
cdr3_length: 13
j_call: TRBJ1-1
d_call: .
v_call: TRBV7-3
cdr3_nt: TGTGCCAGCAGCTTTTCTGTGAACACTGAAGCTTTCTTT
cdr3_aa: CASSFSVNTEAFF

clone_size: .
cdr3_length: 16
j_call: TRBJ2-4
d_call: TRBD2
v_call: TRBV6-5
cdr3_nt: TGTGCCAGCAGTTACTCAACTAGCGGGTTCGAAAACATTCAGTACTTC
cdr3_aa: CASSYSTSGFENIQYF

clone_size: .
cdr3_length: 17
j_call: TRBJ2-6
d_call: TRBD2
v_call: TRBV18
cdr3_nt: TGTGCCAGCTCACCACGGGGGGGACCCTCTGGGGCCAACGTCCTGACTTTC
cdr3_aa: CASSPRGGPSGANVLTF

clone_size: .
cdr3_length: 15
j_call: TRBJ2-1
d_call: TRBD2
v_call: TRBV10-3
cdr3_nt: TGTGCCATCAGTGAGGGGGGAGGGCCCTACAATGAGCAGTTCTTC
cdr3_aa: CAISEGGGPYNEQFF

clone_size: few
cdr3_length: 13
j_call: TRBJ1-1
d_call: .
v_call: TRBV19
cdr3_nt: TGTGCCAGTACTCCTGACAGGAACACTGAAGCTTTCTTT
cdr3_aa: CASTPDRNTEAFF

clone_size: .
cdr3_length: 12
j_call: TRBJ2-5
d_call: .
v_call: TRBV5-6
cdr3_nt: TGTGCCAGCAGCTTCATTTTAGAGACCCAGTACTTC
cdr3_aa: CASSFILETQYF

clone_size: .
cdr3_length: 15
j_call: TRBJ1-2
d_call: .
v_call: TRBV19
cdr3_nt: TGTGCCAGTGTTTCAGGCATAACTGGATCCGGTGGCTACACCTTC
cdr3_aa: CASVSGITGSGGYTF

clone_size: .
cdr3_length: 14
j_call: TRBJ1-2
d_call: .
v_call: TRBV6-6
cdr3_nt: TGTGCCAGCAGCCTAAAGGGGGACGCGCATGGCTACACCTTC
cdr3_aa: CASSLKGDAHGYTF